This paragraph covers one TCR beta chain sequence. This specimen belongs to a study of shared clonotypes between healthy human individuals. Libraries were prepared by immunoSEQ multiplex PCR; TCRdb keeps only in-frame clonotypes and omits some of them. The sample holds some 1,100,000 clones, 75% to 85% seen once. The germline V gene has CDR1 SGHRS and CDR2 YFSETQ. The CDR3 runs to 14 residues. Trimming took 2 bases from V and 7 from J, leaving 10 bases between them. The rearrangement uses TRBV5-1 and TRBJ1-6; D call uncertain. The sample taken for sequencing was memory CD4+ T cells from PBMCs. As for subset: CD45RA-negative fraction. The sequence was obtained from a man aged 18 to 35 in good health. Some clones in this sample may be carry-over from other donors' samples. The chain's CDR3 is CASSFLPGNSPLHF. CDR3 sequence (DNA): TGCGCCAGCAGCTTTTTGCCGGGGAATTCACCCCTCCACTTT.